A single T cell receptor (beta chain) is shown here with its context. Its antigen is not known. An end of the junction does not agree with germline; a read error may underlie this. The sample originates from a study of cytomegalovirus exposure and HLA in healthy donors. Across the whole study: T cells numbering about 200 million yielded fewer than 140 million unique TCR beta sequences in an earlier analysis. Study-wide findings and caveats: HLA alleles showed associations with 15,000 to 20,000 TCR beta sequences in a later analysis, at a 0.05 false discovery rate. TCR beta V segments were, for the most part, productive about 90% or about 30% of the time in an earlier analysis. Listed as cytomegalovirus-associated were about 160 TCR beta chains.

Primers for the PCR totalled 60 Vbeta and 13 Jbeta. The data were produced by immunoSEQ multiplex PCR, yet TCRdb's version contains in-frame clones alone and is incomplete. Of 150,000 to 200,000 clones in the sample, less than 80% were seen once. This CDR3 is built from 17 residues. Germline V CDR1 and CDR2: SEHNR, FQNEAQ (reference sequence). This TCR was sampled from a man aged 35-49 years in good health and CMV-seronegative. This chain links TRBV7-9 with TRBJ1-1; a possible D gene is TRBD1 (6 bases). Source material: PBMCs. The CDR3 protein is CSSSNQIEDSLNTEAFF. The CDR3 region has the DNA TGTTCCAGCAGTAATCAAATCGAGGACAGTTTGAACACTGAAGCTTTCTTT.